This TCR beta chain derives from a study of cytomegalovirus exposure and HLA in healthy donors. In its sample, this clone was seen a few times. Antigen specificity is unknown. The study's findings and limits: When a later analysis was performed, an Asian-associated ancestry cluster reportedly had fewer N-insertions than the roughly 700-donor mean.

Germline loops: CDR1 LNHNV, CDR2 YYDKDF (reference sequence). The CDR3 runs to 14 residues. Trimming cost V 4 bases and J 4 bases, with 13 bases left between them. Primers for the PCR totalled 60 Vbeta and 13 Jbeta. Method: immunoSEQ multiplex PCR; TCRdb's copy keeps in-frame clones and lacks some. The table lists about 170,000 clones, around 76% of them singletons, with over 1.2% in the top ten. This chain joins TRBV15 and TRBJ1-1; D possibly corresponds to TRBD1 (6 bases). This sequence originates from a girl aged 10 to 17 in good health and CMV-seropositive. The sequenced sample was PBMCs. Here the CDR3 reads CATSTTGKGTEAFF. The CDR3 DNA sequence: TGTGCCACCAGCACAACAGGGAAGGGCACTGAAGCTTTCTTT.